Listed here is a single TCR beta chain. Its specificity is not known. Primers used in a second PCR of about 7 to 11 cycles were a sample-barcoded 5' primer and a J-beta primer mix. Every individual sample yielded 2.5 million or more paired-end reads (each containing CDR3). In TCRdb, the 5' RACE reads were re-called with MiXCR into one record per CDR3 protein. The data show about 720,000 distinct CDR3 sequences, with approximately 22% seen just once and approximately 20% held by the top ten. The data derive from a study of blood T cells in healthy people across ages. Study outcomes and limitations: A conclusive naive versus antigen-experienced comparison was prevented by the unsorted PBMCs.

CDR1 is SGHRS and CDR2 is YFSETQ in the germline V gene. The CDR3 covers 17 residues. Trimming stripped 1 base from V and 3 bases from J, with 17 bases between. The material sequenced was blood. The chain links TRBV5-1 to TRBJ2-1; D is tentatively TRBD1 or TRBD2 (5 bases each). The TCR sequence derives from a man aged 70 or older in good health. Here the CDR3 DNA reads TGCGCCAGCAGCTTGACTGGAGTAGGGACCTTCTACAATGAGCAGTTCTTC. Translation gives CASSLTGVGTFYNEQFF.